The clone carrying this TCR beta chain appeared many times. Its antigen is unidentified. The data were obtained in a study of T cells in Graves' hyperthyroidism and ophthalmopathy. Findings of the study overall: Model-based prediction identified ophthalmopathy a median 6.5 months prior to its onset. Separation of ophthalmopathy from stable hyperthyroidism was achieved by a 13 V-J model.

Germline-derived CDR1 and CDR2 are PRHDT and FYEKMQ (reference sequence). The CDR3 totals 12 residues. V was cut by 3 bases and J by 4 bases, with 4 bases left in between. Template material for amplifying TCR beta CDR3 regions consisted of RNA transcripts. A first-round RT-PCR of the TCR CDR3 used the HTBI primer set. TCRdb re-called the multiplex PCR reads through MiXCR, storing one row per CDR3 protein. The sample shows about 570,000 distinct CDR3 sequences, around 46% of them seen only once. The chain employs TRBV13 and TRBJ1-5, with D unresolved. This TCR was sampled from an adult woman with Graves' disease, either hyperthyroidism or ophthalmopathy (not recorded which). Sequenced input: peripheral blood or thyroid tissue (not recorded which). In DNA form, the CDR3 reads TGTGCCAGCAGCTTTGCGAATCAGCCCCAGCATTTT. Translating gives CASSFANQPQHF.